This passage covers 16 T cell receptor beta chains from one sample sequenced in a study of technical replicates of blood from several donors. The method was immunoSEQ multiplex PCR; TCRdb's version includes in-frame clones alone and lacks a portion of them. This sample has 60,000 to 90,000 clones, with more than 85% found just once. The sequencing sample was made of T cells isolated from PBMCs. These receptor sequences come from a human donor in good health.

This sequence joins TRBV4-1 and TRBJ2-1; 11 positions agree with TRBD2. V lost 3 bases, J lost 4 bases, and 8 bases stayed unmatched. Germline V gene data show CDR1 as MGHRA and CDR2 as YSYEKL. The CDR3 consists of 17 residues. The CDR3 loop is CASSQNPGLADYNEQFF. CDR3 in DNA: TGCGCCAGCAGCCAGAACCCGGGACTAGCGGATTACAATGAGCAGTTCTTC.

V and J are TRBV19 and TRBJ2-2; 7 nucleotides align to TRBD2. V was clipped by 2 bases and J by 3 bases; unmatched bases: 6. The CDR3 is 16 amino acids. Germline CDR1 and CDR2: LNHDA and SQIVND (reference sequence). CDR3 in amino acids: CASSIYPSGDTGELFF. In nucleotides, the CDR3 is TGTGCCAGTAGTATATACCCTAGCGGTGACACCGGGGAGCTGTTTTTT.

V is TRBV4-1 and J is TRBJ1-1; D remains unclear. This CDR3 spans 13 amino acids. CDR1 and CDR2 (germline): MGHRA, YSYEKL. V shed 6 bases and J shed 0 bases, with 8 bases lying between them. The CDR3 loop is CASSLQLNTEAFF. The CDR3 DNA follows: TGCGCCAGCAGTCTACAGCTGAACACTGAAGCTTTCTTT.

V is TRBV19 and J is TRBJ1-4; D is perhaps TRBD1 (6 bases). Per the germline V gene, CDR1 is LNHDA and CDR2 is SQIVND (reference sequence). V lost 7 bases, J lost 1 base, and 16 bases lay in between. This CDR3 comprises 16 residues. Written as DNA, the CDR3 is TGTGCCAGTACCGACAGGCAACCAGGAACTAATGAAAAACTGTTTTTT. Translated: CASTDRQPGTNEKLFF.

The CDR3 is CASSEDRRVTQYF. CDR3 sequence (DNA): TGTGCCAGCAGTGAGGACAGGAGGGTTACGCAGTATTTT. V gene TRBV27 combines with J gene TRBJ2-3, with D perhaps TRBD1 (7 bases). Trimming cost V 5 bases and J 8 bases, with 14 bases left between them. The CDR3 is 13 amino acids. Germline-derived CDR1 and CDR2 are MNHEY and SMNVEV (reference sequence).

The chain combines TRBV7-9 with TRBJ2-7, with 13 bases that match TRBD2. The length of the CDR3 is 19 residues. J gave up 3 bases and V 4 bases, and 15 bases lay outside the gene matches. The germline gives CDR1 SEHNR, CDR2 FQNEAQ (reference sequence). The CDR3 DNA is TGTGCCAGCAGCTCGGACTGGACTAGCGGGAGTCTCGTCTTCTACGAGCAGTACTTC. It is translated as CASSSDWTSGSLVFYEQYF. The full variable domain, its missing parts supplied by reference TRBV7-9 and TRBJ2-7, is DTGVSQNPRHKITKRGQNVTFRCDPISEHNRLYWYRQTLGQGPEFLTYFQNEAQLEKSRLLSDRFSAERPKGSFSTLEIQRTEQGDSAMYLCASSSDWTSGSLVFYEQYFGPGTRLTVT.

The genes are TRBV7-6 and TRBJ1-3; 12 nucleotides line up with TRBD1. The ends lost 5 bases at V and 3 bases at J; junction bases unmatched: 5. The CDR3 is 16 residues long. Looked up from germline, CDR1 is SGHVS and CDR2 is FNYEAQ. This CDR3 reads CASSPGTGGFGNTIYF. CDR3 DNA sequence: TGTGCCAGCAGCCCGGGGACAGGGGGCTTTGGAAACACCATATATTTT.

The chain has TRBV2 and TRBJ1-5; D is perhaps TRBD1 (5 bases). This CDR3 is 16 amino acids long. Trimming left V 0 bases short and J 10 bases short, with 19 bases between. Germline CDR1 SNHLY, CDR2 FYNNEI. The CDR3 DNA reads as TGTGCCAGCAGTGAAGCGCACGCGGGGGGGGTGGCTCCCCAGCATTTT. This sequence encodes CASSEAHAGGVAPQHF. Supplemented by reference TRBV2 and TRBJ1-5, the full variable domain reads EPEVTQTPSHQVTQMGQEVILRCVPISNHLYFYWYRQILGQKVEFLVSFYNNEISEKSEIFDDQFSVERPDGSNFTLKIRSTKLEDSAMYFCASSEAHAGGVAPQHFGDGTRLSIL.

V usage is TRBV5-1 and J usage is TRBJ2-7; TRBD2 matches at 8 bases. CDR3 length: 17 residues. V gave up 4 bases and J gave up 6 bases; unmatched junction bases: 18. Germline CDR1 and CDR2: SGHRS and YFSETQ. Here the CDR3 DNA reads TGCGCCAGCAGCCCTTATGATCGACTAGCGACCCCTTCCGAGCAGTACTTC. Translated, it gives CASSPYDRLATPSEQYF.

This clone has only one observation. The chain links TRBV2 to TRBJ2-2, with 10 bases identical to TRBD2. Trimming took 8 bases from V and 2 from J; bases not matched to a gene: 2. This CDR3 has 14 residues. Germline CDR1 reads SNHLY; CDR2 reads FYNNEI. The CDR3 sequence is CASGTSVNTGELFF. The CDR3 coding sequence is TGTGCCAGCGGGACTAGCGTTAACACCGGGGAGCTGTTTTTT.

The J gene is TRBJ2-7, the V gene TRBV5-4; 9 bases map to TRBD1. Germline trimming cut 4 bases from V and 7 bases from J; bases unmatched to any gene: 9. Germline lookup yields CDR1 SGHNT and CDR2 YYREEE (reference sequence). The CDR3 length is 14 residues. The CDR3 protein is CASSTGQGFGEQYF. For the CDR3, the DNA is TGTGCCAGCAGCACGGGACAGGGATTCGGGGAGCAGTACTTC.

The chain combines TRBV20-1 with TRBJ1-2, with D perhaps TRBD1 (5 bases). The CDR3 spans 11 residues. Trimming shortened V by 7 bases and J by 5 bases, and 11 bases separated the two germline ends. Germline V lookup: CDR1 DFQATT, CDR2 SNEGSKA (reference sequence). The CDR3 protein is CSETGLYGYTF. In DNA, the CDR3 is TGCAGTGAAACAGGTTTATATGGCTACACCTTC.

This clone turned up a few times. The chain joins TRBV30 to TRBJ1-1, with 12 nucleotides matching TRBD1. The J segment lost 5 bases and the V segment lost 4 bases, leaving 14 bases of the junction unmatched. The CDR3 covers 17 residues. CDR1 and CDR2 from the germline V gene are GTSNPN and SVGIG (reference sequence). The CDR3 is CAWTGGQGARGRTEAFF. The CDR3 bases are TGTGCCTGGACCGGGGGACAGGGGGCGAGGGGGAGAACTGAAGCTTTCTTT.

The chain joins TRBV28 to TRBJ2-7; 10 bases match TRBD2. The V segment lost 5 bases and the J segment 7 bases; nucleotides outside the gene matches: 11. Per the germline V gene, CDR1 is MDHEN and CDR2 is SYDVKM. The CDR3 sequence is 15 residues long. CDR3 sequence reads: CASSNHLAGVGEQYF. CDR3 coding DNA: TGTGCCAGCAGTAACCATCTAGCGGGGGTCGGAGAGCAGTACTTC.

This chain joins TRBV29-1 and TRBJ2-1, with 9 nucleotides matching TRBD2. Germline-derived CDR1 and CDR2 are SQVTM and ANQGSEA. The CDR3 is 13 residues long. V lost 4 bases and J lost 6; bases outside the gene matches: 4. CDR3 nucleotides: TGCAGCGTTGTCAGCGGGAGGATCAATGAGCAGTTCTTC. Protein product: CSVVSGRINEQFF.

The V gene is TRBV30, the J gene TRBJ1-2, with TRBD1 matching 8 bases. CDR3 length: 12 amino acids. V lost 3 bases, J lost 7 bases, and 4 bases stayed unmatched. The germline gives CDR1 GTSNPN, CDR2 SVGIG (reference sequence). The DNA of the CDR3 is TGTGCCTGGAGCCCAGGGGGCAGTGGCTACACCTTC. This translates into CAWSPGGSGYTF.